The next 24 T cell receptor beta chains were all read from a single sample in a study of blood T cell repertoires in COVID-19. Only in-frame clones appear in the TCRdb table, and some are missing; sequencing was by immunoSEQ multiplex PCR. The sample gives over 45,000 clones, 70% to 75% of which show up once; about 17% is in the top ten. The sequenced sample was peripheral blood. All receptors come from a woman in her forties or fifties with active or convalescent COVID-19.

The chain has TRBV11-2 and TRBJ1-1, with D possibly matching TRBD1 (6 bases). Germline assignment: CDR1 SGHAT and CDR2 FQNNGV. V dropped 4 bases and J dropped 4 bases, with 10 bases sitting between them. The CDR3 has 13 residues. CDR3 sequence: CASSSDRITEAFF. As DNA, the CDR3 is TGTGCCAGCAGCTCGGACAGAATCACTGAAGCTTTCTTT.

The rearrangement links TRBV5-6 to TRBJ2-5; TRBD1 agrees at 8 bases. The junction had 7 bases not matched to a gene; V was cut back by 4 bases and J by 5 bases. Germline lookup yields CDR1 SGHDT and CDR2 YYEEEE. This CDR3 spans 14 amino acids. The CDR3 protein is CASSLRQGLETQYF. In DNA, the CDR3 is TGTGCCAGCAGCCTAAGACAGGGGCTGGAGACCCAGTACTTC.

This clone was seen just once. The chain combines TRBV7-9 with TRBJ2-1; 10 nucleotides align to TRBD2. The CDR3 is made up of 15 amino acids. V lost 4 bases and J lost 7; bases outside the gene matches: 7. The germline V gene has CDR1 SEHNR and CDR2 FQNEAQ (reference sequence). The CDR3 sequence is CASSSWLAGDNEQFF. The CDR3 coding sequence is TGTGCCAGCAGCTCTTGGCTAGCGGGAGATAATGAGCAGTTCTTC.

This chain connects TRBV28 to TRBJ1-5, with D uncertain. Trimming left V 6 bases short and J 0 bases short, with 9 bases between. The CDR3 has 14 residues. Germline CDR1 MDHEN, CDR2 SYDVKM. The CDR3 region has the DNA TGTGCCAGCAGGGTTAGATATAGCAATCAGCCCCAGCATTTT. Amino acid sequence: CASRVRYSNQPQHF.

There are a few counts of this clone. The chain recombines TRBV18 with TRBJ2-1; TRBD1 matches at 8 bases. CDR1 and CDR2 (germline): KGHSH, LQKENI. The CDR3 is 15 residues long. J gave up 3 bases and V 2 bases, and 3 bases lay outside the gene matches. DNA for the CDR3: TGTGCCAGCTCACCAGCAGGGGGCCTCTACAATGAGCAGTTCTTC. It translates to CASSPAGGLYNEQFF.

CDR3 protein: CASSESELDYGYTF. The DNA of the CDR3 is TGTGCCAGCAGTGAAAGCGAACTCGACTATGGCTACACCTTC. J is TRBJ1-2 and V is TRBV2, with no clear D. Trimming removed 2 bases from V and 3 bases from J, with 10 bases in between. Germline V lookup: CDR1 SNHLY, CDR2 FYNNEI. The CDR3 extends over 14 amino acids.

The V call is TRBV7-9, the J call TRBJ2-7; TRBD2 matches at 10 bases. With V trimmed by 5 bases and J by 6 bases, 7 bases remained unmatched. Germline V lookup: CDR1 SEHNR, CDR2 FQNEAQ (reference sequence). The CDR3 loop spans 14 amino acids. The CDR3 DNA sequence: TGTGCCAGCAGCCCTAGCGGGAGTTGGGGCGAGCAGTACTTC. It specifies CASSPSGSWGEQYF. The full variable domain, in which reference TRBV7-9 and TRBJ2-7 provide the parts outside the CDR3, is DTGVSQNPRHKITKRGQNVTFRCDPISEHNRLYWYRQTLGQGPEFLTYFQNEAQLEKSRLLSDRFSAERPKGSFSTLEIQRTEQGDSAMYLCASSPSGSWGEQYFGPGTRLTVT.

The chain combines TRBV29-1 with TRBJ2-1, with 9 positions matching TRBD1. The V gene's germline CDR1 is SQVTM and CDR2 ANQGSEA. Unmatched junction bases numbered 3, after V lost 0 bases and J lost 3 bases. This CDR3 spans 15 amino acids. The CDR3 region has the DNA TGCAGCGTTGAAGATGGACAGGGGTTCTACAATGAGCAGTTCTTC. Translation gives CSVEDGQGFYNEQFF.

The CDR3: CASSILVAGGYNEQFF. DNA for the CDR3: TGTGCCAGTAGTATCCTCGTAGCGGGAGGATACAATGAGCAGTTCTTC. This chain uses TRBV19 with TRBJ2-1, with 10 bases fitting TRBD2. This CDR3 is 16 amino acids long. From germline, CDR1 is LNHDA and CDR2 SQIVND (reference sequence). The junction had 6 bases not matched to a gene; V was cut back by 3 bases and J by 4 bases.

J is TRBJ2-3 and V is TRBV4-1; TRBD2 is a possible D gene (5 bases). The CDR3 has 16 amino acids. The V end lost 4 bases, the J end lost 4 bases, and 18 bases lay between the germline ends. Germline V lookup: CDR1 MGHRA, CDR2 YSYEKL. Here the CDR3 DNA reads TGCGCCAGCAGCCCCCAGGAGGCTAGATTGGCAGATACGCAGTATTTT. It yields the protein CASSPQEARLADTQYF.

J is TRBJ2-7 and V is TRBV5-6; the match to TRBD2 covers 7 bases. This CDR3 spans 15 amino acids. The V segment lost 4 bases and the J segment 3 bases; nucleotides outside the gene matches: 10. CDR1 SGHDT and CDR2 YYEEEE come from the germline V gene. Here the CDR3 DNA reads TGTGCCAGCAGCCCTACCCTGGGCGGGGGCTACGAGCAGTACTTC. Translating gives CASSPTLGGGYEQYF.

The sample holds one count of this clone. The rearrangement joins TRBV19 to TRBJ2-3; 11 nucleotides match TRBD1. This CDR3 is built from 16 residues. CDR1 is LNHDA, CDR2 SQIVND, per germline (reference sequence). Losses at the gene ends were 1 base for V and 0 bases for J; bases not matched to a gene: 0. The CDR3 nucleotides are TGTGCCAGTAGTATAGGGACAGGGGGCAGCACAGATACGCAGTATTTT. As protein: CASSIGTGGSTDTQYF.

This clone has just a few counts. The rearrangement joins TRBV19 to TRBJ1-2; 8 bases are a match to TRBD1. V shed 5 bases, J shed 7 bases, and the junction held 6 bases outside the gene matches. The CDR3 has 13 residues. Germline CDR1 is LNHDA and CDR2 is SQIVND (reference sequence). As DNA, the CDR3 is TGTGCCAGTAGTTACGGACAGGGACGTGGCTACACCTTC. It is translated as CASSYGQGRGYTF.

This clone was detected a few times. CDR3 amino acids: CASSPRSGNTEAFF. The CDR3 nucleotides read TGTGCCAGCTCACCTAGAAGCGGGAACACTGAAGCTTTCTTT. This chain joins TRBV18 and TRBJ1-1; unclear D gene. CDR1 is KGHSH and CDR2 is LQKENI in the germline V gene. The CDR3 contains 14 residues. V was trimmed by 3 bases and J by 1 base, leaving 9 bases between them.

The V and J genes are TRBV7-6 and TRBJ2-7; D not certain. V was trimmed by 5 bases and J by 4 bases, leaving 6 bases between them. CDR1 is SGHVS, CDR2 FNYEAQ, per germline. This CDR3 is built from 11 residues. DNA of the CDR3: TGTGCCAGCAGCGCGGTTTACGAGCAGTACTTC. Translation gives CASSAVYEQYF.

The chain combines TRBV7-9 with TRBJ2-7, with D possibly being TRBD2 (6 bases). From germline, CDR1 is SEHNR and CDR2 FQNEAQ (reference sequence). V lost 0 bases and J lost 6, with 6 bases in between. CDR3 length: 12 amino acids. The CDR3 spells CASSLAEGEQYF. The DNA of the CDR3 is TGTGCCAGCAGCTTAGCGGAGGGCGAGCAGTACTTC.

The chain combines TRBV5-1 with TRBJ1-4; 8 nucleotides align to TRBD1. CDR3 length: 17 amino acids. V lost 0 bases, J lost 2 bases, and 6 bases stayed unmatched. Per germline, CDR1 SGHRS and CDR2 YFSETQ. CDR3: CASSLGTGYSTNEKLFF. DNA for the CDR3: TGCGCCAGCAGCTTGGGGACAGGGTATTCGACTAATGAAAAACTGTTTTTT.

This rearrangement joins TRBV6-5 to TRBJ1-2; 10 bases match TRBD1. Germline assignment: CDR1 MNHEY and CDR2 SVGAGI. The CDR3 totals 14 residues. V shed 2 bases, J shed 8 bases, and the junction held 5 bases outside the gene matches. CDR3 sequence: CASSYGDRGFGYTF. CDR3 coding DNA: TGTGCCAGCAGTTACGGGGACAGGGGTTTCGGCTACACCTTC.

This clone has a single count. The V gene is TRBV6-1, the J gene TRBJ2-3; 8 bases match TRBD1. The trim removed 4 bases at V and 2 bases at J, leaving 8 bases unmatched. The CDR3 is made up of 16 amino acids. The germline V gene has CDR1 MNHNS and CDR2 SASEGT. DNA for the CDR3: TGTGCCAGCAGTGCCAGACAGGGGACTTACACAGATACGCAGTATTTT. Its protein is CASSARQGTYTDTQYF.

The chain recombines TRBV3-1 (or the pseudogene TRBV3-2) with TRBJ2-7; no clear D. This CDR3 has 14 residues. Deletions cut 0 bases from V and 3 bases from J, with 9 bases between. The germline CDR1 and CDR2 sequences are LGHDT and YNNKEL (reference sequence). CDR3 region: CASSQDIRSYEQYF. In DNA form, the CDR3 reads TGTGCCAGCAGCCAAGATATAAGGAGCTACGAGCAGTACTTC.

For the CDR3, the DNA is TGTGCCAGCAGGGAAAGCTTACTACCTGGGGCCAACGTCCTGACTTTC. This codes for CASRESLLPGANVLTF. V usage is TRBV27 and J usage is TRBJ2-6, with D uncertain. The CDR3 length is 16 residues. Trimming left V 6 bases short and J 2 bases short, with 14 bases between. The V gene's germline CDR1 is MNHEY and CDR2 SMNVEV (reference sequence).

This chain joins TRBV5-8 and TRBJ1-1, with TRBD1 as a possible D gene (6 bases). The CDR3 contains 13 residues. Germline V gene sequence: CDR1 SGHTS, CDR2 YDEGEE. Trimming removed 5 bases at V and 4 bases at J, with 12 bases between. The DNA for the CDR3 is TGTGCCAGCAGTTTAACAGGGACCACTGAAGCTTTCTTT. This translates into CASSLTGTTEAFF.

This clone was picked up a small number of times. The chain combines TRBV11-3 with TRBJ2-2; 13 nucleotides align to TRBD2. V lost 4 bases, J lost 1 base, and 3 bases stayed unmatched. The germline V gene has CDR1 SGHNT and CDR2 YENEEA. The CDR3 has 17 amino acids. Here the CDR3 reads CASSSGLAGWNTGELFF. CDR3 nucleotides: TGTGCCAGCAGCTCGGGACTAGCGGGGTGGAACACCGGGGAGCTGTTTTTT.

This clone appeared a few times. This chain joins TRBV3-1 (or the pseudogene TRBV3-2) and TRBJ1-1; D gene uncertain. The germline V gene encodes CDR1 LGHDT and CDR2 YNNKEL (reference sequence). This CDR3 spans 15 amino acids. V was pared by 0 bases and J by 1 base, with 9 bases between. CDR3 sequence (DNA): TGTGCCAGCAGCCAAGAGGCCCGGGGGAACACTGAAGCTTTCTTT. It specifies CASSQEARGNTEAFF.